This T cell receptor beta chain was retrieved from a study of blood T cell repertoires in COVID-19. V was trimmed by 4 bases and J by 0 bases, leaving 15 bases between them. This CDR3 contains 16 residues. The germline V gene has CDR1 MGHRA and CDR2 YSYEKL. In the study's own analysis: Amplified reference gene primers provided the basis for estimating nucleated cell counts. Sequenced by immunoSEQ multiplex PCR; TCRdb stores in-frame clones only, minus some. V and J calls and clone size are copied from that table; D and trimming were computed from the DNA. The sample consists of under 450,000 clones, approximately 89% of them appearing once.

The V and J genes are TRBV4-1 and TRBJ1-1; the D gene is possibly TRBD1 (6 bases). Sequences were obtained from peripheral blood. The TCR was taken from a woman between 35 and 50 years old with COVID-19, enrolled during active disease. CDR3: CASSPDRWTLNTEAFF. As DNA, the CDR3 is TGCGCCAGCAGCCCCGACAGGTGGACCTTGAACACTGAAGCTTTCTTT.